The source of this T cell receptor beta chain is a study of spatial heterogeneity in lung cancer. Study observations and caveats: There were more appearances of ubiquitous expanded tumor TCRs in blood at resection than at follow-up.

Noted time point: sample taken at primary tumor resection. The donors, more than 55 patients with untreated early-stage non-small cell lung cancer, provided the samples. From tumor, nontumor lung or frozen PBMC, whole RNA was taken unsorted for sequencing. TCR cDNA molecules were tagged individually, and each one carried a unique molecular identifier. From the 5' RACE reads, TCRdb called clonotypes with MiXCR, one entry per CDR3 protein. This table holds about 38,000 distinct CDR3 sequences, roughly 8% found once. The CDR3 is made up of 15 amino acids. The V and J ends lost 4 bases and 3 bases, in that order; junction bases with no gene match: 7. Germline lookup yields CDR1 DFQATT and CDR2 SNEGSKA (reference sequence). This clonotype was counted between two and nine times. Its specificity is not known.

The chain joins TRBV20-1 to TRBJ2-1, with 9 bases fitting TRBD2. This clonotype originated in a male donor with early-stage non-small cell lung cancer. Sequenced here: PBMCs, sampled at surgery. CDR3 DNA: TGCAGTGCTAAAGGAGCGGGGGGCAGCTACAATGAGCAGTTCTTC. It translates to CSAKGAGGSYNEQFF.